The 22 T cell receptor beta chains below were found in one sample sequenced in a study of cytomegalovirus exposure and HLA in healthy donors (dated by TCRdb to 2016 to 2017). Libraries were constructed by the immunoSEQ multiplex PCR assay. A mixture of 60 forward primers for TCR Vbeta segments and 13 reverse primers for TCR Jbeta segments was used in the multiplex PCR. This immuneACCESS table, as held by TCRdb, lists in-frame sequences with V and J called but not all clones. Of the missing ones, under half trace to an unresolved V gene in checked studies; the others have no known cause. Counted in this sample were 150,000 to 200,000 clones; roughly three quarters of them appeared once. The ten largest clonotypes hold approximately 6.9% of the sample. Specimen: PBMCs. The origin of the receptors is a man aged 40-49 years in good health and CMV-seropositive.

This clone has only one observation. J is TRBJ2-7 and V is TRBV9; 7 bases align to TRBD2. The V segment lost 4 bases and the J segment 5 bases; nucleotides outside the gene matches: 9. CDR1 SGDLS and CDR2 YYNGEE come from the germline V gene. The CDR3 spans 14 residues. CDR3 region: CASSTGLFGHEQYF. The CDR3 bases are TGTGCCAGCAGCACGGGACTATTCGGTCACGAGCAGTACTTC.

This rearrangement joins TRBV5-4 to TRBJ2-7; 9 nucleotides align to TRBD2. The CDR3 consists of 14 residues. Germline V gene lookup returns CDR1 SGHNT and CDR2 YYREEE (reference sequence). J gave up 3 bases and V 5 bases, and 6 bases lay outside the gene matches. Here the CDR3 reads CASRASGDGYEQYF. As DNA, the CDR3 is TGTGCCAGCAGGGCTAGCGGGGATGGCTACGAGCAGTACTTC. The whole variable domain, filled in from reference TRBV5-4 and TRBJ2-7, reads ETGVTQSPTHLIKTRGQQVTLRCSSQSGHNTVSWYQQALGQGPQFIFQYYREEENGRGNFPPRFSGLQFPNYSSELNVNALELDDSALYLCASRASGDGYEQYFGPGTRLTVT.

The chain employs TRBV5-1 and TRBJ2-4; D is possibly TRBD2 (6 bases). Germline assignment: CDR1 SGHRS and CDR2 YFSETQ. Trimming pared 4 bases from V and 5 bases from J, leaving 22 bases between. The CDR3 loop spans 17 amino acids. CDR3 coding DNA: TGCGCCAGCAGCCAAGGAGGAGGGATGAGGCTACAAAACATTCAGTACTTC. Protein sequence: CASSQGGGMRLQNIQYF.

The chain recombines TRBV6-5 with TRBJ1-2, with 10 bases aligning to TRBD1. With 2 bases clipped from V and 6 bases from J, the junction kept 3 bases outside the gene matches. The germline gives CDR1 MNHEY, CDR2 SVGAGI. The CDR3 loop spans 14 amino acids. CDR3 DNA sequence: TGTGCCAGCAGTTACGAGACAGGGGGCCATGGCTACACCTTC. Its translation is CASSYETGGHGYTF.

This clone was seen a single time. Other DNA sequences of this sample code for an identical CDR3. As DNA, the CDR3 is TGCGCCAGCAGCTTGGGACAGTCTTACGAGCAGTACTTC. It specifies CASSLGQSYEQYF. This chain connects TRBV5-1 to TRBJ2-7; weak D call: TRBD1 (5 bases). In germline, CDR1 is SGHRS, CDR2 YFSETQ. V was trimmed by 0 bases and J by 4 bases, leaving 8 bases between them. The CDR3 has 13 residues.

In its sample, this clone was seen once. The CDR3 DNA reads as TGTGCCTGGAGTGGGAGACAGGGTGGCAATCAGCCCCAGCATTTT. Protein sequence: CAWSGRQGGNQPQHF. The rearrangement uses TRBV30 and TRBJ1-5; TRBD1 agrees at 7 bases. Germline trimming cut 1 base from V and 2 bases from J; bases unmatched to any gene: 5. CDR1 is GTSNPN, CDR2 SVGIG, per germline (reference sequence). This CDR3 contains 15 residues.

V usage is TRBV28 and J usage is TRBJ1-6; 9 nucleotides line up with TRBD1. The CDR3 has 15 residues. V lost 5 bases to trimming and J lost 5 bases; unmatched junction nucleotides: 4. Germline loops: CDR1 MDHEN, CDR2 SYDVKM. CDR3 nucleotides: TGTGCCAGCAGTCTAGGACAGGGGAATAATTCACCCCTCCACTTT. It yields the protein CASSLGQGNNSPLHF.

The count of this clone is one. The chain combines TRBV6-1 with TRBJ2-5, with 8 bases fitting TRBD2. There are 14 residues in the CDR3. Germline V gives CDR1 MNHNS, CDR2 SASEGT. With V trimmed by 1 base and J by 2 bases, 0 bases remained unmatched. The CDR3 DNA reads TGTGCCAGCAGTGAAGGACTAGCGCAAGAGACCCAGTACTTC. It encodes CASSEGLAQETQYF.

V and J are TRBV6-5 and TRBJ1-5, with 9 bases aligning to TRBD1. Per the germline V gene, CDR1 is MNHEY and CDR2 is SVGAGI. Trimming took 4 bases from V and 5 from J; bases not matched to a gene: 6. There are 15 residues in the CDR3. CDR3 in DNA: TGTGCCAGCAGTTTGGGACAGGGTGGTTATCAGCCCCAGCATTTT. As protein: CASSLGQGGYQPQHF.

The DNA for the CDR3 is TGCAGCGCCCGGGGGCCCCAGCATTTT. Protein sequence: CSARGPQHF. The rearrangement uses TRBV29-1 and TRBJ1-5; D unresolved. Germline values: CDR1 SQVTM, CDR2 ANQGSEA. V was trimmed by 7 bases and J by 9 bases, leaving 7 bases between them. The CDR3 consists of 9 residues. Together with reference TRBV29-1 and TRBJ1-5, the CDR3 gives the full variable domain: SAVISQKPSRDICQRGTSLTIQCQVDSQVTMMFWYRQQPGQSLTLIATANQGSEATYESGFVIDKFPISRPNLTFSTLTVSNMSPEDSSIYLCSARGPQHFGDGTRLSIL.

This chain uses TRBV6-5 with TRBJ1-1, with D unclear. V lost 0 bases and J 4 bases, leaving 9 bases between the germline ends. The germline V gene encodes CDR1 MNHEY and CDR2 SVGAGI. The CDR3 covers 14 residues. The CDR3 sequence: CASSYSAQFTEAFF. The DNA for the CDR3 is TGTGCCAGCAGTTACTCTGCCCAGTTCACTGAAGCTTTCTTT.

This clone appeared a single time. The J gene is TRBJ1-1, the V gene TRBV5-4, with D possibly matching TRBD1 (5 bases). The CDR3 runs to 15 residues. CDR1 and CDR2 (germline): SGHNT, YYREEE (reference sequence). V lost 4 bases to trimming and J lost 4 bases, with 17 bases between them. The CDR3 protein is CASSPGALVGTEAFF. For the CDR3, the DNA is TGTGCCAGCAGCCCTGGGGCCCTCGTGGGCACTGAAGCTTTCTTT. Combining the CDR3 with reference TRBV5-4 and TRBJ1-1 gives the whole variable domain ETGVTQSPTHLIKTRGQQVTLRCSSQSGHNTVSWYQQALGQGPQFIFQYYREEENGRGNFPPRFSGLQFPNYSSELNVNALELDDSALYLCASSPGALVGTEAFFGQGTRLTVV.

In its sample, this clone was seen a few times. This sample includes further DNA sequences coding for the same CDR3. The chain combines TRBV19 with TRBJ2-7; unclear D gene. CDR3 size: 12 residues. Germline V gene sequence: CDR1 LNHDA, CDR2 SQIVND (reference sequence). Trimming took 6 bases from V and 3 from J, leaving 9 bases between them. The CDR3 DNA follows: TGTGCCAGTAGCAGTGCAGACTACGAGCAGTACTTC. This codes for CASSSADYEQYF. Full variable domain (missing parts from reference TRBV19 and TRBJ2-7): DGGITQSPKYLFRKEGQNVTLSCEQNLNHDAMYWYRQDPGQGLRLIYYSQIVNDFQKGDIAEGYSVSREKKESFPLTVTSAQKNPTAFYLCASSSADYEQYFGPGTRLTVT.

The CDR3 sequence is CASSPGGGNQPQHF. The CDR3 DNA reads TGCGCCAGCAGCCCTGGGGGGGGGAATCAGCCCCAGCATTTT. V and J are TRBV4-3 and TRBJ1-5, with a possible D match to TRBD1 (5 bases). The V end was cut by 4 bases, the J end by 4 bases, with 11 bases between. Germline loops: CDR1 LGHNA, CDR2 YSLEER. The CDR3 is 14 residues long.

The chain carries TRBV5-1 and TRBJ1-4; no reliable D call. The V end was cut by 1 base, the J end by 0 bases, with 7 bases between. Germline V gene sequence: CDR1 SGHRS, CDR2 YFSETQ. CDR3 length: 15 amino acids. The CDR3 loop is CASSLQSSTNEKLFF. Written as DNA, the CDR3 is TGCGCCAGCAGCTTGCAGTCTTCAACTAATGAAAAACTGTTTTTT.

The CDR3 loop is CASSPRLWRGRGDTQYF. CDR3 in DNA: TGTGCCAGCAGCCCTAGATTGTGGCGGGGGCGGGGAGATACGCAGTATTTT. J is TRBJ2-3 and V is TRBV7-2, with D perhaps matching TRBD2 (7 bases). V lost 5 bases and J lost 5, with 23 bases in between. Germline V lookup: CDR1 SGHTA, CDR2 FQGNSA. The CDR3 runs to 17 residues.

This clone has just one count. J is TRBJ2-3 and V is TRBV2; TRBD2 aligns across 11 bases. The CDR3 extends over 17 amino acids. After removal of 5 bases from V and 2 bases from J, the junction contained 9 bases not matched to a gene. CDR1 and CDR2 from the germline V gene are SNHLY and FYNNEI. Here the CDR3 DNA reads TGTGCCAGCAGTTGGGACACTAGCGGGGGAGTCACAGATACGCAGTATTTT. It translates to CASSWDTSGGVTDTQYF.

The genes are TRBV2 and TRBJ1-1, with D possibly matching TRBD1 (6 bases). Per germline, CDR1 SNHLY and CDR2 FYNNEI. V gave up 6 bases and J gave up 6 bases, with 8 bases separating them. The CDR3 extends over 11 amino acids. CDR3 bases: TGTGCCAGCAGACAGGGATCTGAAGCTTTCTTT. Translated: CASRQGSEAFF.

The chain employs TRBV7-2 and TRBJ2-7; TRBD2 agrees at 7 bases. The germline V gene has CDR1 SGHTA and CDR2 FQGNSA. The CDR3 has 12 residues. V lost 5 bases and J lost 3; bases outside the gene matches: 1. The CDR3 DNA is TGTGCCAGCAGCGGGGGGGACTACGAGCAGTACTTC. Translating it yields CASSGGDYEQYF.

The chain combines TRBV7-2 with TRBJ2-7; a possible D gene is TRBD2 (7 bases). The CDR3 extends over 14 amino acids. Germline lookup yields CDR1 SGHTA and CDR2 FQGNSA. V gave up 1 base and J gave up 4 bases, with 11 bases separating them. The CDR3, as DNA: TGTGCCAGCAGCTTAGGAGAGGGGGGGTACGAGCAGTACTTC. Its translation: CASSLGEGGYEQYF.

The V gene is TRBV19, the J gene TRBJ2-2, with 7 bases identical to TRBD1. The trim removed 10 bases at V and 1 base at J, leaving 9 bases unmatched. The germline gives CDR1 LNHDA, CDR2 SQIVND (reference sequence). The CDR3 totals 15 residues. The CDR3 DNA reads as TGTGCCACTCGGTTGGGGACAGTGAACACCGGGGAGCTGTTTTTT. It codes for CATRLGTVNTGELFF.

This chain uses TRBV6-1 with TRBJ2-7; TRBD1 is a possible D gene (7 bases). Germline values: CDR1 MNHNS, CDR2 SASEGT. The CDR3 contains 16 residues. Trimming removed 1 base at V and 3 bases at J, with 16 bases between. The CDR3 coding sequence is TGTGCCAGCAGTGAAGGGGGACAGCCGGGGGTCTACGAGCAGTACTTC. This translates into CASSEGGQPGVYEQYF.